This T cell receptor (beta chain) stems from a study of control samples from healthy donors and cancer patients. The assay was immunoSEQ multiplex PCR, and TCRdb's table has in-frame clones only and misses some. This sample has about 110,000 clones, with 90% found just once. The sample was blood. This sequence was found in a human donor in good health. The donor label of this sample is uncertain.

CDR3 coding DNA: TGTGCCAGCAGCTTGGACAGACCTACGAACACCGGGGAGCTGTTTTTT. Amino acid sequence: CASSLDRPTNTGELFF. This chain connects TRBV5-4 to TRBJ2-2, with D unresolved. V dropped 0 bases and J dropped 0 bases, with 9 bases sitting between them. Germline values: CDR1 SGHNT, CDR2 YYREEE (reference sequence). CDR3 length: 16 amino acids.